This is a list of T cell receptor beta chains from one sample in a study of shared clonotypes between healthy human individuals. Method: immunoSEQ multiplex PCR; TCRdb's copy keeps in-frame clones and lacks some. The sample holds approximately 1.5 million clones, about 98.5% seen once. Sequencing was performed on naive CD4+ T cells sorted from blood. These receptors all stem from a man younger than 45 in good health. Each CDR3 is given with its conserved first and last residue. Each record gives: D gene, clone size, V gene, J gene, CDR3 protein, CDR3 DNA. A D gene is named only where the DNA matches it firmly. Expanded clones get a size class; other rows say once, few or many, or leave the size out.

.	.	TRBV9	TRBJ1-2	CASSVDRGAQSDYGYTF	TGTGCCAGCAGCGTAGATCGGGGGGCTCAATCGGACTATGGCTACACCTTC
.	.	TRBV15	TRBJ1-4	CATSRDPPSRHNNEKLFF	TGTGCCACCAGCAGAGACCCTCCCAGCCGGCACAATAATGAAAAACTGTTTTTT
.	.	TRBV6-5	TRBJ2-1	CASSYTPLPSGFQFF	TGTGCCAGCAGCTACACTCCCCTCCCATCAGGGTTCCAGTTCTTC
TRBD2	.	TRBV7-2	TRBJ2-7	CASNRASGSRDEQYF	TGTGCCAGCAATCGGGCTAGCGGGAGTCGGGACGAGCAGTACTTC
.	.	TRBV28	TRBJ1-1	CASSRAGGVRTEAFF	TGTGCCAGCAGTAGGGCCGGGGGAGTAAGGACTGAAGCTTTCTTT
.	.	TRBV5-5	TRBJ2-1	CASSLLGAPNEQFF	TGTGCCAGCAGCTTGCTGGGGGCGCCCAATGAGCAGTTCTTC
TRBD1	.	TRBV10-3	TRBJ1-2	CAISEQAGGNYGYTF	TGTGCCATCAGTGAGCAGGCAGGGGGGAACTATGGCTACACCTTC
TRBD2	.	TRBV6-1	TRBJ2-1	CASSRTSGYNEQFF	TGTGCCAGCAGTAGGACTAGCGGATACAATGAGCAGTTCTTC
.	.	TRBV7-2	TRBJ1-2	CASSLGGRPRGYTF	TGTGCCAGCAGCTTAGGAGGCAGACCGCGTGGCTACACCTTC
.	.	TRBV5-1	TRBJ2-2	CASSLAQTTGELFF	TGCGCCAGCAGCTTGGCCCAAACAACCGGGGAGCTGTTTTTT
.	once	TRBV11-2	TRBJ2-7	CASSLAPSLPTGEQYF	TGTGCCAGCAGCTTAGCCCCCTCTCTTCCGACTGGAGAGCAGTACTTC
TRBD1	.	TRBV7-6	TRBJ2-3	CASSLGSGGSTDTQYF	TGTGCCAGCAGCTTAGGTTCAGGGGGCAGTACAGATACGCAGTATTTT
.	.	TRBV30	TRBJ2-7	CAWSVGFDYEQYF	TGTGCCTGGAGTGTGGGGTTTGACTACGAGCAGTACTTC
TRBD1	once	TRBV6-5	TRBJ2-1	CASSYRGQGIHNEQFF	TGTGCCAGCAGTTACCGAGGACAGGGGATTCACAATGAGCAGTTCTTC
.	once	TRBV30	TRBJ2-7	CAWSPGPYEQYF	TGTGCCTGGAGTCCGGGGCCCTACGAGCAGTACTTC
.	.	TRBV28	TRBJ1-2	CASRTGGGANYGYTF	TGTGCCAGCAGAACTGGGGGCGGAGCTAACTATGGCTACACCTTC
.	.	TRBV29-1	TRBJ2-5	CSAQLPVETQYF	TGCAGCGCCCAACTTCCCGTAGAGACCCAGTACTTC
TRBD2	.	TRBV7-9	TRBJ2-1	CASSLSGRAYNEQFF	TGTGCCAGCAGCTTAAGCGGGAGAGCCTACAATGAGCAGTTCTTC
TRBD1	.	TRBV5-4	TRBJ2-7	CASSSGTGKTYEQYF	TGTGCCAGCAGCTCTGGGACAGGGAAAACCTACGAGCAGTACTTC
.	.	TRBV12-5	TRBJ2-6	CASGLETSGANVLTF	TGTGCTAGTGGTTTGGAGACCTCTGGGGCCAACGTCCTGACTTTC
TRBD1	.	TRBV5-1	TRBJ2-1	CASSQFDRDNEQFF	TGCGCCAGCAGCCAATTTGACAGGGACAATGAGCAGTTCTTC
.	.	TRBV11-2	TRBJ2-1	CASSLYWRNEQFF	TGTGCCAGCAGCTTATATTGGAGGAATGAGCAGTTCTTC
.	.	TRBV29-1	TRBJ2-7	CSVGGNYEQYF	TGCAGCGTTGGAGGAAACTACGAGCAGTACTTC
TRBD2	once	TRBV29-1	TRBJ2-1	CSVDWLAGVSYNEQFF	TGCAGCGTTGATTGGCTAGCGGGCGTTTCCTACAATGAGCAGTTCTTC
TRBD1	.	TRBV7-9	TRBJ2-1	CASSLEGQNRNNEQFF	TGTGCCAGCAGCTTAGAGGGACAGAATAGAAACAATGAGCAGTTCTTC
TRBD1	.	TRBV2	TRBJ1-5	CASSSSGTDNQPQHF	TGTGCCAGCAGCAGTTCCGGGACAGATAATCAGCCCCAGCATTTT
.	.	TRBV5-1	TRBJ1-1	CASSLAGTAEAFF	TGCGCCAGCAGCCTAGCCGGGACCGCTGAAGCTTTCTTT
TRBD1	.	TRBV23-1	TRBJ1-5	CATGGSNQPQHF	TGCGCCACAGGGGGCAGCAATCAGCCCCAGCATTTT